This T cell receptor beta chain derives from a study of neurological immune-mediated disorders. Study-wide results and limits: Expanded clones shared no identical CDR3 amino acid sequences across subjects, which suggested private TCR-beta repertoires in all groups.

This clonotype was counted ten times or more. Its antigen is still unknown. TCRdb processed the 5' RACE reads anew with MiXCR; each CDR3 protein has one entry. The repertoire holds some 80,000 distinct CDR3 sequences, with approximately 6% as singletons. Indicated time point: longitudinal time-point 2. Looked up from germline, CDR1 is KGHDR and CDR2 is SFDVKD. Unmatched junction bases numbered 2, after V lost 5 bases and J lost 3 bases. This CDR3 has 14 residues. The sequence came from a woman aged 55-69 years with multiple sclerosis. The sample was PBMCs. The rearrangement uses TRBV24-1 and TRBJ2-5, with 10 positions matching TRBD1. The CDR3 bases are TGTGCCACCAGTGCCGGGACAGGGGAAGAGACCCAGTACTTC. It is translated as CATSAGTGEETQYF.